These 29 T cell receptor beta chains share one sample of origin, sequenced in a study of blood T cell repertoires in COVID-19. Repertoires were generated with immunoSEQ multiplex PCR, while TCRdb's copy carries only in-frame clones and drops some. The sample contains some 140,000 clones, around 83% of which appear only once. What was sequenced was peripheral blood. The receptors here all came from a woman aged 55-75 years with COVID-19, enrolled during active disease.

This sequence joins TRBV12-5 and TRBJ1-1, with D uncertain. The germline V and J ends were trimmed by 1 base and 6 bases, with 3 bases remaining between them. Germline lookup yields CDR1 LGHNT and CDR2 FRNRAP. The CDR3 has 11 amino acids. The CDR3 DNA reads as TGTGCTAGTGGTTTGGCCTCTGAAGCTTTCTTT. Residues: CASGLASEAFF.

The chain links TRBV6-5 to TRBJ1-2; the D gene is possibly TRBD1 (5 bases). CDR3 length equals 11 residues. From germline, CDR1 is MNHEY and CDR2 SVGAGI. The germline V and J ends were trimmed by 10 bases and 3 bases, with 9 bases remaining between them. The CDR3 protein is CAKATDYGYTF. CDR3 nucleotide sequence: TGTGCCAAAGCGACAGACTATGGCTACACCTTC.

The CDR3 DNA sequence: TGTGCCAGCAGCGATAGAGCGGGACAGGCCGGGGAGCTGTTTTTT. Its protein is CASSDRAGQAGELFF. The rearrangement uses TRBV9 and TRBJ2-2; TRBD1 is a possible D gene (8 bases). V dropped 3 bases and J dropped 6 bases, with 15 bases sitting between them. This CDR3 has 15 residues. The germline CDR1 and CDR2 sequences are SGDLS and YYNGEE.

The chain carries TRBV6-6 and TRBJ1-5; 9 nucleotides align to TRBD1. Germline V CDR1 and CDR2: MNHNY, SVGAGI (reference sequence). After removal of 2 bases from V and 8 bases from J, the junction contained 4 bases not matched to a gene. The CDR3 totals 14 residues. As DNA, the CDR3 is TGTGCCAGCAGTTACCCGGGACAGGGAAAGCCCCAGCATTTT. Amino acids: CASSYPGQGKPQHF.

The gene calls are TRBV4-2 and TRBJ1-2; D is ambiguous. In germline, CDR1 is LGHNA, CDR2 YNFKEQ. The V and J ends lost 1 base and 6 bases respectively, with 9 bases between them. CDR3 length equals 13 residues. The CDR3 bases are TGTGCCAGCAGCCAAGCAGGCGACAATGGCTACACCTTC. This encodes CASSQAGDNGYTF.

J is TRBJ1-1 and V is TRBV19; unclear D gene. Deletions cut 7 bases from V and 6 bases from J, with 9 bases between. CDR1 and CDR2 (germline): LNHDA, SQIVND (reference sequence). The CDR3 extends over 11 amino acids. The CDR3 protein is CASTTVSEAFF. CDR3 nucleotide sequence: TGTGCCAGTACCACAGTTTCTGAAGCTTTCTTT.

The chain has TRBV6-2 or TRBV6-3 and TRBJ2-5, with D maybe TRBD1 (6 bases). V was cut by 5 bases and J by 0 bases, with 10 bases left in between. This CDR3 region has 14 residues. Germline CDR1 reads MNHEY; CDR2 reads SVGEGT. Here the CDR3 DNA reads TGTGCCAGCAGTCCAGGGGACAACCAAGAGACCCAGTACTTC. Protein: CASSPGDNQETQYF.

The chain carries TRBV5-6 and TRBJ1-6, with TRBD1 as a possible D gene (5 bases). This CDR3 region has 14 residues. Trimming shortened V by 1 base and J by 9 bases, and 11 bases separated the two germline ends. Looked up from germline, CDR1 is SGHDT and CDR2 is YYEEEE. As DNA, the CDR3 is TGTGCCAGCAGCTTGAGGACATTGTCTTCACCCCTCCACTTT. This codes for CASSLRTLSSPLHF.

V is TRBV5-6 and J is TRBJ1-2; possible D gene TRBD1, 5 bases. Germline CDR1 reads SGHDT; CDR2 reads YYEEEE. V lost 4 bases, J lost 1 base, and 14 bases lay in between. The length of the CDR3 is 15 residues. The CDR3 region is CASSAVGGGNYGYTF. CDR3 sequence (DNA): TGTGCCAGCAGCGCTGTGGGGGGAGGTAACTATGGCTACACCTTC.

The rearrangement joins TRBV7-9 to TRBJ1-2; D unresolved. Per the germline V gene, CDR1 is SEHNR and CDR2 is FQNEAQ (reference sequence). This CDR3 is built from 12 residues. V lost 1 base and J 13 bases, leaving 13 bases between the germline ends. CDR3 residues: CASSLVPESLTF. In nucleotides, the CDR3 is TGTGCCAGCAGCTTAGTCCCCGAGTCCCTCACCTTC.

CDR3 amino acids: CASSPKGQGLLDYGYTF. For the CDR3, the DNA is TGTGCCAGCAGCCCGAAAGGACAGGGCCTTCTCGACTATGGCTACACCTTC. The chain has TRBV7-3 and TRBJ1-2, with 8 bases identical to TRBD1. The CDR3 loop spans 17 amino acids. Germline-derived CDR1 and CDR2 are SGHTA and FQGTGA. Trimming took 5 bases from V and 3 from J; bases not matched to a gene: 14.

The CDR3 loop is CATSVSGTGKQPQHF. The CDR3 DNA is TGTGCCACCAGTGTCTCCGGGACAGGGAAACAGCCCCAGCATTTT. The chain carries TRBV24-1 and TRBJ1-5; TRBD1 matches at 9 bases. The V gene end was trimmed by 5 bases and the J gene end by 7 bases; junction bases not matched to a gene: 8. The CDR3 runs 15 residues. Germline V gives CDR1 KGHDR, CDR2 SFDVKD.

The chain links TRBV7-2 to TRBJ1-5; 9 nucleotides agree with TRBD1. V gave up 3 bases and J gave up 1 base; unmatched junction bases: 4. The germline CDR1 and CDR2 sequences are SGHTA and FQGNSA. The CDR3 totals 16 residues. The CDR3 DNA is TGTGCCAGCAGCTTCATAGACAGGGGGAGCAATCAGCCCCAGCATTTT. It yields the protein CASSFIDRGSNQPQHF.

The chain is built from TRBV19 and TRBJ1-2; D gene uncertain. Per germline, CDR1 LNHDA and CDR2 SQIVND (reference sequence). This CDR3 comprises 15 residues. Trimming stripped 3 bases from V and 4 bases from J, with 15 bases between. The CDR3 protein is CASSIGLLGSYGYTF. The CDR3 DNA follows: TGTGCCAGTAGTATTGGCCTCCTAGGAAGCTATGGCTACACCTTC. The full variable domain, with the rest looked up from reference TRBV19 and TRBJ1-2, is DGGITQSPKYLFRKEGQNVTLSCEQNLNHDAMYWYRQDPGQGLRLIYYSQIVNDFQKGDIAEGYSVSREKKESFPLTVTSAQKNPTAFYLCASSIGLLGSYGYTFGSGTRLTVV.

This chain joins TRBV14 and TRBJ1-1, with 10 bases identical to TRBD1. The germline CDR1 and CDR2 sequences are SGHDN and FVKESK. The CDR3 sequence is 19 residues long. V shed 1 base, J shed 3 bases, and the junction held 14 bases outside the gene matches. The CDR3 protein is CASSQATRQGAGRDTEAFF. As DNA, the CDR3 is TGTGCCAGCAGCCAAGCAACCCGACAGGGGGCGGGGAGGGACACTGAAGCTTTCTTT.

By share, this clone ranks as medium-sized. This chain uses TRBV5-1 with TRBJ2-2; 11 bases fit TRBD2. This CDR3 comprises 16 residues. V gave up 4 bases and J gave up 7 bases; unmatched junction bases: 9. Germline-derived CDR1 and CDR2 are SGHRS and YFSETQ. CDR3 sequence reads: CASSTLAGGRGGELFF. The DNA of the CDR3 is TGCGCCAGCAGCACCTTAGCGGGAGGGAGAGGCGGGGAGCTGTTTTTT.

V gene TRBV28 combines with J gene TRBJ1-2; 9 bases are shared with TRBD1. The V segment lost 5 bases and the J segment 5 bases; nucleotides outside the gene matches: 3. The CDR3 has 13 residues. Germline V lookup: CDR1 MDHEN, CDR2 SYDVKM. CDR3 nucleotide sequence: TGTGCCAGCAGTGACAGGGGGGGGTATGGCTACACCTTC. It codes for CASSDRGGYGYTF.

The genes are TRBV29-1 and TRBJ2-3; D is undetermined. The CDR3 contains 11 residues. CDR1 and CDR2 from the germline V gene are SQVTM and ANQGSEA. Trimming cost V 8 bases and J 0 bases, with 6 bases left between them. The CDR3: CSTTSTDTQYF. For the CDR3, the DNA is TGCAGCACCACTAGCACAGATACGCAGTATTTT.

The rearrangement joins TRBV5-1 to TRBJ1-3, with no clear D. Trimming left V 7 bases short and J 4 bases short, with 6 bases between. This CDR3 comprises 11 residues. CDR1 is SGHRS and CDR2 is YFSETQ in the germline V gene. The CDR3 DNA reads TGCGCCAGCCTTGTCGGAAACACCATATATTTT. Translated: CASLVGNTIYF.

This clone has a single count. The chain carries TRBV11-3 and TRBJ1-1; D unclear. Trimming removed 3 bases at V and 3 bases at J, with 8 bases between. The CDR3 runs to 13 residues. CDR1 and CDR2 from the germline V gene are SGHNT and YENEEA. The CDR3 nucleotides are TGTGCCAGCAGCTTTGAGAGCTACACTGAAGCTTTCTTT. It yields the protein CASSFESYTEAFF.

The chain combines TRBV15 with TRBJ2-7, with 9 bases aligning to TRBD1. V was clipped by 3 bases and J by 6 bases; unmatched bases: 6. This CDR3 has 14 amino acids. Germline loops: CDR1 LNHNV, CDR2 YYDKDF (reference sequence). The CDR3 sequence is CATSRGVDRGEQYV. The DNA for the CDR3 is TGTGCCACCAGCAGGGGGGTGGACAGGGGCGAGCAGTACGTC.

The rearrangement joins TRBV19 to TRBJ2-1; 7 bases match TRBD2. Germline trimming cut 5 bases from V and 2 bases from J; bases unmatched to any gene: 12. Germline values: CDR1 LNHDA, CDR2 SQIVND (reference sequence). The CDR3 is 17 amino acids. The CDR3 DNA reads as TGTGCCAGTAGTCGTCAATTGGCAGGGAGGGCCTACAATGAGCAGTTCTTC. This sequence encodes CASSRQLAGRAYNEQFF.

With regard to this clone: The same CDR3 can be traced to other DNA sequences in this sample. This chain uses TRBV7-3 with TRBJ2-1, with 9 bases lining up with TRBD2. In germline, CDR1 is SGHTA, CDR2 FQGTGA. This CDR3 comprises 15 residues. The junction had 4 bases not matched to a gene; V was cut back by 5 bases and J by 2 bases. This CDR3 reads CASSLGGGAYNEQFF. For the CDR3, the DNA is TGTGCCAGCAGCCTCGGCGGGGGGGCCTACAATGAGCAGTTCTTC.

The gene calls are TRBV5-5 and TRBJ1-4, with 9 bases aligning to TRBD1. Germline V gene lookup returns CDR1 SGHKS and CDR2 YYEKEE (reference sequence). V lost 4 bases to trimming and J lost 0 bases; unmatched junction nucleotides: 10. The CDR3 totals 18 residues. The CDR3 region is CASSPRDRVIATNEKLFF. In nucleotides, the CDR3 is TGTGCCAGCAGCCCCCGGGACAGGGTAATAGCAACTAATGAAAAACTGTTTTTT.

The chain links TRBV4-2 to TRBJ2-2; a weak D match, TRBD2 (6 bases). Trimming stripped 3 bases from V and 4 bases from J, with 12 bases between. Germline assignment: CDR1 LGHNA and CDR2 YNFKEQ. This CDR3 spans 15 amino acids. As DNA, the CDR3 is TGTGCCAGCAGCCATGGGGGGTTGGTCACCGGGGAGCTGTTTTTT. Translation gives CASSHGGLVTGELFF.

This chain connects TRBV7-8 to TRBJ1-1, with TRBD1 matching 7 bases. Germline V CDR1 and CDR2: SGHVS, FQNEAQ. V trimming: 6 bases; J trimming: 3 bases; junction bases outside the gene matches: 10. The CDR3 has 15 amino acids. This CDR3 reads CASRTTTGLHTEAFF. CDR3 DNA: TGTGCCAGCAGGACCACGACAGGGCTTCACACTGAAGCTTTCTTT.

The chain employs TRBV14 and TRBJ1-1; D ambiguous. The CDR3 is made up of 16 amino acids. The germline gives CDR1 SGHDN, CDR2 FVKESK. Trimming took off 3 bases at V and 4 bases at J, with 18 bases between the two ends. CDR3 loop: CASSHTTDIRVTEAFF. The CDR3 region has the DNA TGTGCCAGCAGCCATACCACCGACATCCGCGTCACTGAAGCTTTCTTT.

The chain has TRBV9 and TRBJ1-1; D is perhaps TRBD1 (6 bases). This CDR3 region has 16 residues. Per germline, CDR1 SGDLS and CDR2 YYNGEE. V lost 1 base and J 2 bases, leaving 15 bases between the germline ends. CDR3 protein: CASSVSTDRFNTEAFF. As DNA, the CDR3 is TGTGCCAGCAGCGTAAGCACGGACAGATTTAACACTGAAGCTTTCTTT.

The rearrangement joins TRBV10-2 to TRBJ1-6, with 8 bases fitting TRBD1. Germline V gene data show CDR1 as WSHSY and CDR2 as SAAADI. Trimming removed 10 bases from V and 10 bases from J; junction bases left unmatched: 6. The CDR3 contains 12 residues. CDR3 in DNA: TGCGCCACCCAACAGGGGGACTCACCCCTCCACTTT. Translated, it gives CATQQGDSPLHF.